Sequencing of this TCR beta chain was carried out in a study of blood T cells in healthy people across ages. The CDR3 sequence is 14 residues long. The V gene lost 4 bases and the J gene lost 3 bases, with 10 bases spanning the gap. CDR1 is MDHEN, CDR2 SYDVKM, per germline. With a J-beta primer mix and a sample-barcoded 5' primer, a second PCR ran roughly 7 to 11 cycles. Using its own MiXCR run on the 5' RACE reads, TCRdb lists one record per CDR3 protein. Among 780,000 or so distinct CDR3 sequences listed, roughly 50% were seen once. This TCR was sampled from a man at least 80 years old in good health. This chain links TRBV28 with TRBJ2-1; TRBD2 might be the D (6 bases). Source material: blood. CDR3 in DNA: TGTGCCAGCAGTTCGGCGGGACTCTACAATGAGCAGTTCTTC. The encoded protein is CASSSAGLYNEQFF.